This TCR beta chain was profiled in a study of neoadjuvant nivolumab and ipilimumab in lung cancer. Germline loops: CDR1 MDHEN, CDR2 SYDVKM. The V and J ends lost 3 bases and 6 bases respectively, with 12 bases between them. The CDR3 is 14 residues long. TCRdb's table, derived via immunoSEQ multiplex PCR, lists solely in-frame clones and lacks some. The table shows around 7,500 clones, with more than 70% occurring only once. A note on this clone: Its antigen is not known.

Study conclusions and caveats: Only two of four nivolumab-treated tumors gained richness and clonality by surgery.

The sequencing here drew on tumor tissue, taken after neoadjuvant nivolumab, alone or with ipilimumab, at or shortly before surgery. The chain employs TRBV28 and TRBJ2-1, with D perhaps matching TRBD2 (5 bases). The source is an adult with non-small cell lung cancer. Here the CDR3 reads CASSFFRGRNEQFF. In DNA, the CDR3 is TGTGCCAGCAGTTTTTTTAGAGGGCGCAATGAGCAGTTCTTC.